Listed below are T cell receptor beta chains from one sample, sequenced in a study of CD8 T cells in Susac syndrome. TCRdb re-called the immunoSEQ multiplex PCR reads through MiXCR, storing one row per CDR3 protein. The repertoire holds roughly 140,000 distinct CDR3 sequences, with nearly 97% as singletons. Sequenced material: CD8+ T cells from PBMCs. These TCRs come from a human donor with multiple sclerosis. Both conserved end residues are part of each CDR3. Fields, in order: V gene, clone size, J gene, D gene, CDR3 protein, CDR3 DNA. A D gene is named only where the DNA matches it firmly. Rows give clone size only sometimes, using once, few, many, or a class for an expanded clone.

TRBV4-1	NA	TRBJ2-3	NA	CASSQVGPRLDTQYF	TGCGCCAGCAGCCAAGTGGGGCCGCGTCTGGATACGCAGTATTTT
TRBV7-9	NA	TRBJ1-2	TRBD1	CASSTPGQSSSGYTF	TGTGCCAGCAGCACTCCGGGACAGTCATCCTCTGGCTACACCTTC
TRBV27	NA	TRBJ2-3	TRBD1	CASSSGQGANLQYF	TGTGCCAGCAGTTCGGGACAGGGGGCGAATTTGCAGTATTTT
TRBV11-2	NA	TRBJ2-5	NA	CASSPSRGTEQETQYF	TGTGCCAGCAGCCCCTCCCGGGGGACAGAACAAGAGACCCAGTACTTC
TRBV30	NA	TRBJ1-2	TRBD1	CAWSFTGGDNYGYTF	TGTGCCTGGAGCTTTACAGGGGGCGACAACTATGGCTACACCTTC
TRBV6-2/TRBV6-3	NA	TRBJ2-1	NA	CASSYPEEWFF	TGTGCCAGCAGTTACCCGGAGGAGTGGTTCTTC
TRBV9	NA	TRBJ2-7	NA	CASSLYYTNYEQYF	TGTGCCAGCAGCCTGTACTACACCAACTACGAGCAGTACTTC
TRBV20-1	NA	TRBJ1-6	TRBD1	CSAGEYIWTGDNSPLHF	TGCAGTGCTGGAGAATACATCTGGACAGGGGATAATTCACCCCTCCACTTT
TRBV14	NA	TRBJ1-1	TRBD1	CASRKPPGQEAFF	TGTGCCAGCAGGAAACCCCCGGGACAGGAAGCTTTCTTT
TRBV28	NA	TRBJ2-3	NA	CASSPRGFTTDTQYF	TGTGCCAGCAGCCCCCGGGGCTTTACAACAGATACGCAGTATTTT
TRBV7-9	NA	TRBJ2-1	TRBD2	CASSFVGRGTYNEQFF	TGTGCCAGCAGCTTTGTCGGGCGGGGGACCTACAATGAGCAGTTCTTC
TRBV2	NA	TRBJ2-1	NA	CASSESLVEQFF	TGTGCCAGCAGTGAATCATTGGTTGAGCAGTTCTTC
TRBV12-3/TRBV12-4	NA	TRBJ1-2	TRBD1	CASSSTGRSTF	TGTGCCAGCAGTTCGACAGGGCGAAGCACCTTC
TRBV2	NA	TRBJ1-2	TRBD1	CAIPRTGDGYTF	TGTGCCATACCCAGGACAGGGGATGGCTACACCTTC
TRBV9	NA	TRBJ2-3	NA	CASSVYWSSTDTQYF	TGTGCCAGCAGCGTATACTGGTCTAGCACAGATACGCAGTATTTT
TRBV6-5	NA	TRBJ1-2	NA	CASSEQPTYGYTF	TGTGCCAGCAGCGAACAGCCAACTTATGGCTACACCTTC
TRBV29-1	NA	TRBJ2-5	NA	CSVDGLGHQETQYF	TGCAGCGTTGATGGTTTAGGACACCAAGAGACCCAGTACTTC
TRBV23-1	once	TRBJ1-2	TRBD1	CASRSPGGRTF	TGCGCCAGCAGATCTCCAGGGGGACGAACCTTC
TRBV11-2	NA	TRBJ2-7	TRBD1	CASSSTLRQGDEQYF	TGTGCCAGCAGCTCAACCCTTCGACAGGGGGACGAGCAGTACTTC
TRBV20-1	NA	TRBJ1-1	NA	CSARPPGSWEAFF	TGCAGTGCTAGACCACCGGGGTCGTGGGAAGCTTTCTTT
TRBV9	NA	TRBJ2-1	TRBD2	CASSSGTSGGTNEQFF	TGTGCCAGCAGCTCCGGGACTAGCGGGGGGACCAATGAGCAGTTCTTC
TRBV25-1	NA	TRBJ1-2	NA	CASSETGWNYGYTF	TGTGCCAGCAGTGAAACAGGGTGGAACTATGGCTACACCTTC
TRBV7-9	once	TRBJ2-5	NA	CASSLSTREVAETQYF	TGTGCCAGCAGCTTGAGTACCAGGGAAGTAGCAGAGACCCAGTACTTC
TRBV12-3/TRBV12-4	NA	TRBJ2-3	NA	CASSDPRDTQYF	TGTGCCAGCAGTGACCCCAGGGATACGCAGTATTTT
TRBV7-9	NA	TRBJ2-5	NA	CGTAPSLDAEETQYF	TGTGGGACGGCCCCAAGCCTCGATGCAGAAGAGACCCAGTACTTC
TRBV29-1	NA	TRBJ2-1	NA	CSVLQGDEQFF	TGCAGCGTTTTACAGGGTGATGAGCAGTTCTTC
TRBV5-1	NA	TRBJ2-3	NA	CASSLSEGNTDTQYF	TGCGCCAGCAGCTTGTCAGAGGGGAACACAGATACGCAGTATTTT
TRBV7-9	NA	TRBJ1-2	NA	CASSLDSAGREKDGYTF	TGTGCCAGCAGCTTAGACTCGGCGGGCAGGGAAAAGGACGGCTACACCTTC
TRBV3-1	NA	TRBJ2-3	NA	CASSPPGLRMDTQYF	TGTGCCAGCAGCCCCCCGGGACTCAGGATGGATACGCAGTATTTT